These 4 T cell receptor beta chains share one sample of origin, sequenced in a study of identical twins. TCRdb reanalysed the 5' RACE reads using MiXCR and keeps one entry per CDR3 protein. The sample includes about 100,000 distinct CDR3 sequences, about 6.1% of them seen just once. The sequenced sample consisted of memory T cells sorted from blood. The source of these receptors is a woman between 50 and 59 years old in good health.

This clonotype has more than one count but fewer than ten. This sequence joins TRBV29-1 and TRBJ2-3; D gene unclear. The CDR3 sequence is 11 residues long. Trimming shortened V by 7 bases and J by 2 bases, and 7 bases separated the two germline ends. The germline V gene encodes CDR1 SQVTM and CDR2 ANQGSEA. The CDR3 sequence is CSASATDTQYF. The CDR3 DNA reads TGCAGCGCCTCCGCCACAGATACGCAGTATTTT.

The V and J genes are TRBV7-2 and TRBJ1-4; no clear D. With 6 bases removed from V and 0 bases from J, the gap between germline ends came to 11 bases. Germline V gene sequence: CDR1 SGHTA, CDR2 FQGNSA. CDR3 length equals 15 residues. CDR3: CASSRAIATNEKLFF. The DNA of the CDR3 is TGTGCCAGCAGTCGGGCTATTGCAACTAATGAAAAACTGTTTTTT.

The chain links TRBV5-1 to TRBJ1-2; 9 positions match TRBD1. The CDR3 runs 16 residues. Germline assignment: CDR1 SGHRS and CDR2 YFSETQ. With 4 bases clipped from V and 7 bases from J, the junction kept 14 bases outside the gene matches. CDR3 residues: CASSAEPGTGPLGYTF. CDR3 DNA sequence: TGCGCCAGCAGCGCGGAACCGGGGACAGGGCCCCTTGGCTACACCTTC.

This clonotype has at least ten counts. The chain links TRBV3-1 to TRBJ2-3; D might be TRBD1 or TRBD2, each matching 5 bases. Per germline, CDR1 LGHDT and CDR2 YNNKEL (reference sequence). Trimming shortened V by 5 bases and J by 7 bases, and 22 bases separated the two germline ends. The CDR3 has 16 amino acids. The CDR3 coding sequence is TGTGCCAGCAGCACGCACTCCCCCGGGGCTCGTCATACGCAGTATTTT. Amino acids: CASSTHSPGARHTQYF.